This passage covers 11 T cell receptor beta chains from one sample sequenced in a study of regulatory T cells in long-lasting Graves disease. Combining iRepertoire HTBI primers with Arm-PCR of CDR3 regions, the authors built TCR beta libraries. TCRdb ran MiXCR on the multiplex PCR reads and lists one entry per CDR3 protein. The sample lists about 400,000 distinct CDR3 sequences, 20% occurring once. Time point denoted: persistent/refractory GD, antithyroid drugs over 5 years with positive TRAb. Isolated PBMC RNA provided the starting material for the TCR library. Sequenced here: peripheral blood mononuclear cells (PBMCs), sampled when the disease was refractory, from a patient treated with antithyroid drugs. These receptors came from a female donor with Graves disease.

The gene calls are TRBV14 and TRBJ1-1; weak D call: TRBD1 (6 bases). CDR1 and CDR2 from the germline V gene are SGHDN and FVKESK. The CDR3 has 16 residues. V lost 2 bases and J lost 0, with 13 bases in between. CDR3 region: CASSQLDRILNTEAFF. CDR3 nucleotide sequence: TGTGCCAGCAGCCAACTCGACAGGATCTTGAACACTGAAGCTTTCTTT.

This clonotype was recorded a few times. The chain couples TRBV7-3 to TRBJ2-2, with 9 bases aligning to TRBD1. Trimming took 2 bases from V and 7 from J; bases not matched to a gene: 23. This CDR3 comprises 21 residues. CDR1 and CDR2 from the germline V gene are SGHTA and FQGTGA. CDR3 DNA sequence: TGTGCCAGCAGCTTAGCCCGGAGGGCGAACCGGGACAGGGTAGACGTCGGGGAGCTGTTTTTT. Translation gives CASSLARRANRDRVDVGELFF.

This clonotype was counted a single time. The V call is TRBV5-1, the J call TRBJ2-2; 10 bases match TRBD2. The CDR3 extends over 16 amino acids. V trimming: 3 bases; J trimming: 5 bases; junction bases outside the gene matches: 7. The germline V gene has CDR1 SGHRS and CDR2 YFSETQ. The CDR3 here is CASSSRLAGGTGELFF. The DNA of the CDR3 is TGCGCCAGCAGCTCCCGACTAGCGGGTGGGACCGGGGAGCTGTTTTTT.

This clonotype was seen at least ten times. This sequence joins TRBV10-3 and TRBJ1-1, with D maybe TRBD1 (5 bases). V lost 6 bases to trimming and J lost 6 bases, with 17 bases between them. The CDR3 sequence is 14 residues long. Germline CDR1 ENHRY, CDR2 SYGVKD. The CDR3 loop is CAIRADEGPAEAFF. The CDR3 DNA is TGTGCCATCAGAGCCGACGAGGGGCCGGCTGAAGCTTTCTTT.

At least ten counts were recorded for this clonotype. The gene calls are TRBV30 and TRBJ1-2; unclear D gene. The germline V and J ends were trimmed by 4 bases and 0 bases, with 9 bases remaining between them. The CDR3 loop spans 13 amino acids. The germline V gene encodes CDR1 GTSNPN and CDR2 SVGIG (reference sequence). The CDR3 loop reads CAWNRVSNYGYTF. CDR3 DNA: TGTGCCTGGAATAGGGTCTCTAACTATGGCTACACCTTC.

This clonotype occurred a few times. This sequence joins TRBV2 and TRBJ2-2; D not certain. V lost 7 bases, J lost 6 bases, and 6 bases lay in between. This CDR3 contains 11 residues. Germline V gives CDR1 SNHLY, CDR2 FYNNEI. The CDR3 here is CASIASGELFF. The CDR3 DNA is TGTGCCAGCATCGCCTCCGGGGAGCTGTTTTTT.

Many counts were recorded for this clonotype. The chain joins TRBV18 to TRBJ1-1; D uncertain. This CDR3 comprises 13 residues. Germline loops: CDR1 KGHSH, CDR2 LQKENI. V was trimmed by 3 bases and J by 3 bases, leaving 8 bases between them. CDR3 in DNA: TGTGCCAGCTCACCGACTATCGACACTGAAGCTTTCTTT. Its protein is CASSPTIDTEAFF.

The CDR3 coding sequence is TGTGCCAGCAGTGAAGAGACGGGACTTTACGAGCAGTACTTC. Translating gives CASSEETGLYEQYF. The rearrangement joins TRBV6-1 to TRBJ2-7; possible D gene TRBD2, 6 bases. Germline CDR1 reads MNHNS; CDR2 reads SASEGT. This CDR3 has 14 amino acids. Deletions cut 1 base from V and 4 bases from J, with 11 bases between.

The chain couples TRBV20-1 to TRBJ1-1; unclear D gene. Germline V gene data show CDR1 as DFQATT and CDR2 as SNEGSKA (reference sequence). The CDR3 covers 14 residues. Trimming stripped 1 base from V and 0 bases from J, with 9 bases between. CDR3 amino acids: CSARGGSMNTEAFF. DNA of the CDR3: TGCAGTGCTAGAGGAGGGTCCATGAACACTGAAGCTTTCTTT.

The chain combines TRBV20-1 with TRBJ2-5, with 12 bases fitting TRBD2. This CDR3 has 16 residues. V lost 0 bases to trimming and J lost 2 bases; unmatched junction nucleotides: 4. The germline V gene has CDR1 DFQATT and CDR2 SNEGSKA (reference sequence). The CDR3 region is CSARETSGRRQETQYF. The CDR3 DNA follows: TGCAGTGCTAGAGAAACTAGCGGGAGGAGGCAAGAGACCCAGTACTTC.

The rearrangement uses TRBV20-1 and TRBJ2-1, with D perhaps assigned TRBD1 or TRBD2 (5 bases each). CDR1 DFQATT and CDR2 SNEGSKA come from the germline V gene (reference sequence). The CDR3 totals 16 residues. V gave up 0 bases and J gave up 0 bases, with 12 bases separating them. The CDR3 coding sequence is TGCAGTGCTAGAGAGTTGGGGACCGGCTCCTACAATGAGCAGTTCTTC. Encoded protein: CSARELGTGSYNEQFF.